These 25 T cell receptor beta chains were all obtained from the same sample, sequenced in a study of blood T cells in healthy people across ages. A second 7 to 11 cycle PCR used barcoded and J-beta primers. One entry per CDR3 protein results from TCRdb running MiXCR on the 5' RACE reads. Counted here are fewer than 1.5 million distinct CDR3 sequences, roughly 40% occurring once; the ten biggest clones make up 7% to 9%. The material sequenced was blood. These receptors were obtained from a woman aged 18-29 years in good health.

The chain employs TRBV27 and TRBJ2-3; no reliable D call. V was pared by 3 bases and J by 4 bases, with 14 bases between. Germline loops: CDR1 MNHEY, CDR2 SMNVEV (reference sequence). The CDR3 covers 15 residues. CDR3 residues: CASSFTIHPADTQYF. Written as DNA, the CDR3 is TGTGCCAGCAGTTTTACAATCCACCCGGCAGATACGCAGTATTTT.

This clonotype has more than one count but fewer than ten. V gene TRBV10-3 combines with J gene TRBJ1-5; the D is unclear. The CDR3 runs to 13 residues. Germline V CDR1 and CDR2: ENHRY, SYGVKD. V lost 0 bases and J lost 5, with 5 bases in between. The CDR3 protein is CAISESEDQPQHF. The CDR3 DNA reads as TGTGCCATCAGTGAGTCGGAGGATCAGCCCCAGCATTTT.

The genes are TRBV7-9 and TRBJ1-4; a possible D gene is TRBD1 (6 bases). CDR3 length: 14 residues. Trimming removed 6 bases from V and 3 bases from J, with 11 bases in between. In germline, CDR1 is SEHNR, CDR2 FQNEAQ (reference sequence). The CDR3 DNA sequence: TGTGCCAGCAGTCCGGACAGACCTAATGAAAAACTGTTTTTT. Translating gives CASSPDRPNEKLFF.

The table lists this clonotype with a few counts. The chain links TRBV7-9 to TRBJ2-2; 9 positions match TRBD1. Unmatched junction bases numbered 8, after V lost 9 bases and J lost 3 bases. The CDR3 runs to 15 residues. Germline assignment: CDR1 SEHNR and CDR2 FQNEAQ (reference sequence). CDR3 nucleotide sequence: TGTGCCAGTGCGCCGGGACAGGGACACACCGGGGAGCTGTTTTTT. Translation: CASAPGQGHTGELFF. Variable domain in full (rest from reference TRBV7-9 and TRBJ2-2): DTGVSQNPRHKITKRGQNVTFRCDPISEHNRLYWYRQTLGQGPEFLTYFQNEAQLEKSRLLSDRFSAERPKGSFSTLEIQRTEQGDSAMYLCASAPGQGHTGELFFGEGSRLTVL.

The CDR3 region has the DNA TGTGCCAGCAGCCACATCGGACAGGGTGTATGGGAGACCCAGTACTTC. It yields the protein CASSHIGQGVWETQYF. The rearrangement uses TRBV28 and TRBJ2-5; TRBD1 matches at 8 bases. Germline V gene lookup returns CDR1 MDHEN and CDR2 SYDVKM. The CDR3 has 16 amino acids. V lost 6 bases, J lost 5 bases, and 14 bases stayed unmatched.

This chain links TRBV10-2 with TRBJ2-3; D is unclear. The germline CDR1 and CDR2 sequences are WSHSY and SAAADI. The length of the CDR3 is 13 residues. Deletions cut 3 bases from V and 2 bases from J, with 6 bases between. CDR3 residues: CASSEIHTDTQYF. The CDR3 DNA follows: TGCGCCAGCAGTGAAATCCACACAGATACGCAGTATTTT.

The chain couples TRBV6-1 to TRBJ2-7; TRBD1 agrees at 8 bases. V lost 4 bases and J lost 2; bases outside the gene matches: 4. CDR1 and CDR2 (germline): MNHNS, SASEGT. This CDR3 has 14 residues. CDR3 amino acids: CASSATGAAYEQYF. The CDR3 DNA sequence: TGTGCCAGCAGTGCGACAGGGGCTGCCTACGAGCAGTACTTC.

V gene TRBV15 combines with J gene TRBJ1-1; D ambiguous. The CDR3 sequence is 14 residues long. With 1 base removed from V and 1 base from J, the gap between germline ends came to 7 bases. Germline CDR1 LNHNV, CDR2 YYDKDF (reference sequence). CDR3 sequence: CATSRGSENTEAFF. The CDR3 DNA follows: TGTGCCACCAGCAGAGGATCGGAGAACACTGAAGCTTTCTTT.

V gene TRBV12-3 or TRBV12-4 combines with J gene TRBJ2-1; 8 nucleotides align to TRBD2. CDR3 length: 13 amino acids. Trimming removed 7 bases from V and 14 bases from J; junction bases left unmatched: 13. The CDR3 loop reads CASKDGYGTRKFF. CDR3 sequence (DNA): TGTGCCAGCAAGGACGGGTACGGGACTAGAAAGTTCTTC.

This clonotype came up a few times. The chain has TRBV6-4 and TRBJ2-1; 8 positions agree with TRBD2. V trimming: 4 bases; J trimming: 4 bases; junction bases outside the gene matches: 9. Germline loops: CDR1 MRHNA, CDR2 SNTAGT. CDR3 length: 16 residues. The CDR3 DNA sequence: TGTGCCAGCAGTGCGATAGGTACTAGCGGTTACAATGAGCAGTTCTTC. Protein: CASSAIGTSGYNEQFF.

This clonotype has a handful of counts. V and J are TRBV2 and TRBJ1-5; TRBD1 agrees at 7 bases. Per the germline V gene, CDR1 is SNHLY and CDR2 is FYNNEI. J was trimmed by 4 bases and V by 4 bases; bases with no gene match: 7. CDR3 length: 15 amino acids. This chain's CDR3 is CASSGTTGANQPQHF. The CDR3 DNA is TGTGCCAGCAGTGGTACCACAGGGGCAAATCAGCCCCAGCATTTT.

This chain uses TRBV12-3 or TRBV12-4 with TRBJ2-1, with a possible D match to TRBD2 (6 bases). V lost 8 bases to trimming and J lost 9 bases, with 20 bases between them. The length of the CDR3 is 14 residues. Here the CDR3 reads CASGLGLASSEQFF. The CDR3, as DNA: TGTGCCAGCGGGTTGGGGCTAGCGTCGAGTGAGCAGTTCTTC.

The chain combines TRBV5-1 with TRBJ1-2, with D possibly TRBD1 on 5 matching bases. CDR3 length equals 15 residues. From germline, CDR1 is SGHRS and CDR2 YFSETQ. V was trimmed by 5 bases and J by 4 bases, leaving 18 bases between them. CDR3 nucleotides: TGCGCCAGCAGTATCGGGATCCCGAGGGGCTATGGCTACACCTTC. Residues: CASSIGIPRGYGYTF.

The rearrangement uses TRBV12-3 or TRBV12-4 and TRBJ2-3; TRBD2 matches 8 bases. The CDR3 is 16 residues long. With 6 bases clipped from V and 2 bases from J, the junction kept 10 bases outside the gene matches. CDR3 in DNA: TGTGCCAGCAGCCCTATTACTAGCGGAAACACAGATACGCAGTATTTT. Translating it yields CASSPITSGNTDTQYF.

This clonotype was picked up a small number of times. This sequence joins TRBV7-6 and TRBJ2-3; a weak D match, TRBD2 (6 bases). The CDR3 spans 17 residues. From germline, CDR1 is SGHVS and CDR2 FNYEAQ. Deletions cut 2 bases from V and 7 bases from J, with 22 bases between. The CDR3 nucleotides are TGTGCCAGCAGCTTATGGCTACCGGGGGTTTTTGGGAATACGCAGTATTTT. Its translation is CASSLWLPGVFGNTQYF.

This clonotype was seen a single time. The CDR3 DNA follows: TGTGCCAGTAGTAGGTTAAGACAAGAGACCCAGTACTTC. It is translated as CASSRLRQETQYF. This chain connects TRBV19 to TRBJ2-7, with D uncertain. TRBJ2-5 explains the end of the DNA better; the J call may be wrong. The CDR3 extends over 13 amino acids. Germline V lookup: CDR1 LNHDA, CDR2 SQIVND (reference sequence).

This clonotype turned up a few times. V usage is TRBV29-1 and J usage is TRBJ2-4; possible D gene TRBD1, 6 bases. V lost 7 bases to trimming and J lost 1 base, with 17 bases between them. The germline V gene has CDR1 SQVTM and CDR2 ANQGSEA. This CDR3 region has 15 residues. The CDR3 nucleotides read TGCAGCGGCTCACAGGGTGACAGGGCCAAAAACATTCAGTACTTC. Translated, it gives CSGSQGDRAKNIQYF. Filled out from reference TRBV29-1 and TRBJ2-4, the complete variable domain reads SAVISQKPSRDICQRGTSLTIQCQVDSQVTMMFWYRQQPGQSLTLIATANQGSEATYESGFVIDKFPISRPNLTFSTLTVSNMSPEDSSIYLCSGSQGDRAKNIQYFGAGTRLSVL.

The rearrangement joins TRBV27 to TRBJ2-3; TRBD2 agrees at 7 bases. The CDR3 sequence is 15 residues long. In germline, CDR1 is MNHEY, CDR2 SMNVEV (reference sequence). V gave up 6 bases and J gave up 2 bases; unmatched junction bases: 8. The CDR3 nucleotides are TGTGCCAGCAGGGGACTGGGAGGGGACACAGATACGCAGTATTTT. This sequence encodes CASRGLGGDTDTQYF.

This chain uses TRBV5-6 with TRBJ1-2; no clear D gene. Deletions cut 5 bases from V and 10 bases from J, with 21 bases between. CDR1 SGHDT and CDR2 YYEEEE come from the germline V gene. This CDR3 is built from 14 residues. The CDR3 region has the DNA TGTGCCAGCAGAGCAAGGAGGAGCCCGGATGACTACACCTTC. It encodes CASRARRSPDDYTF. Combining the CDR3 with reference TRBV5-6 and TRBJ1-2 gives the whole variable domain DAGVTQSPTHLIKTRGQQVTLRCSPKSGHDTVSWYQQALGQGPQFIFQYYEEEERQRGNFPDRFSGHQFPNYSSELNVNALLLGDSALYLCASRARRSPDDYTFGSGTRLTVV.

This clonotype appeared once. The J gene is TRBJ2-3, the V gene TRBV11-2; 13 positions match TRBD2. The junction had 13 bases not matched to a gene; V was cut back by 1 base and J by 0 bases. Germline V gene lookup returns CDR1 SGHAT and CDR2 FQNNGV. CDR3 length equals 21 residues. The chain's CDR3 is CASSLGGWGLAGLTSTDTQYF. The DNA of the CDR3 is TGTGCCAGCAGCTTAGGAGGGTGGGGACTAGCGGGGCTGACTAGCACAGATACGCAGTATTTT.

The rearrangement joins TRBV20-1 to TRBJ2-7; D is tentatively TRBD1 or TRBD2 (5 bases each). The V and J ends lost 0 bases and 1 base respectively, with 10 bases between them. The CDR3 is 14 residues long. Germline CDR1 is DFQATT and CDR2 is SNEGSKA (reference sequence). Here the CDR3 reads CSARERGSSYEQYF. The CDR3 DNA reads as TGCAGTGCTAGAGAGAGGGGCAGTTCCTACGAGCAGTACTTC.

On this clonotype: Sequence at one end of the junction differs from germline and may be a read error. The chain joins TRBV12-3 or TRBV12-4 to TRBJ2-5, with 7 bases matching TRBD2. This CDR3 is built from 14 residues. CDR3 in amino acids: CASSYRGDGETQYF. CDR3 DNA: TGCGCCAGCAGCTACCGGGGGGATGGGGAGACCCAGTACTTC.

There are a few counts of this clonotype. This chain links TRBV5-1 with TRBJ2-1, with a weak D call TRBD1 (6 bases). Germline CDR1 is SGHRS and CDR2 is YFSETQ. This CDR3 is built from 14 residues. V was pared by 4 bases and J by 1 base, with 9 bases between. The CDR3 nucleotides read TGCGCCAGCAGCCACAGGGAGTCCTACAATGAGCAGTTCTTC. It specifies CASSHRESYNEQFF.

V and J are TRBV7-9 and TRBJ2-5; possible D gene TRBD2, 6 bases. The CDR3 totals 12 residues. CDR1 is SEHNR, CDR2 FQNEAQ, per germline (reference sequence). V lost 5 bases to trimming and J lost 11 bases, with 15 bases between them. DNA for the CDR3: TGTGCCAGCAGCGCGCCCTCTCGGGAGCAGTACTTC. Translated, it gives CASSAPSREQYF.

CDR3 DNA: TGCAGTGCTTTCGTAGCCGACACAGATACGCAGTATTTT. It specifies CSAFVADTDTQYF. The chain is built from TRBV20-1 and TRBJ2-3; D is uncertain. Trimming removed 5 bases at V and 2 bases at J, with 11 bases between. The CDR3 loop spans 13 amino acids. Germline V gives CDR1 DFQATT, CDR2 SNEGSKA (reference sequence).